The sequence of this TCR beta chain was determined in a study of CD8+ T cells in alopecia areata. Study context: Dosing with tofacitinib proceeded for 6 to 18 months, followed by 6 months off drug. The authors scored treated patients' severity by affected scalp percentage.

The treatment was: oral pan-JAK inhibitor, 5-10 mg twice daily. The authors extracted RNA and reverse transcribed it into cDNA as the sequencing template. Some clones are missing from TCRdb's copy, which holds only in-frame ones; the method was immunoSEQ multiplex PCR. The table lists about 74,000 clones, over 25% of them singletons. There are 12 residues in the CDR3. Germline V lookup: CDR1 SQVTM, CDR2 ANQGSEA. Trimming took off 4 bases at V and 7 bases at J, with 14 bases between the two ends. The sequencing used CD8+ T cells sorted from blood, collected at week 4, from a patient treated with tofacitinib. This clonotype originated in a human donor with alopecia areata. The chain couples TRBV29-1 to TRBJ2-7, with D tentatively TRBD1 (6 bases). In DNA, the CDR3 is TGCAGCGTTGGCTGGGACATGGGGGAGCAGTACTTC. It yields the protein CSVGWDMGEQYF.